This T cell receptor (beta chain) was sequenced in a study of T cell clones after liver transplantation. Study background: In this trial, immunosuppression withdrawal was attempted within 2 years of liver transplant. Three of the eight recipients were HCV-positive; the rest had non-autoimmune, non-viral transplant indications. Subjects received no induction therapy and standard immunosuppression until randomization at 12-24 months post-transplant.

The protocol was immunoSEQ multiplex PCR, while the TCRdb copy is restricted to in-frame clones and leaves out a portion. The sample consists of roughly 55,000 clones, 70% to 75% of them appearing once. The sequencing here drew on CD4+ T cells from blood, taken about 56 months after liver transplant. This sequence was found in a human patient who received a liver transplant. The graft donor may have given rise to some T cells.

CDR3 sequence (DNA): TGTGCCAGCAGCCAAGTAGGGACTAGCGGGGGTTATACGCAGTATTTT. Protein product: CASSQVGTSGGYTQYF. The V call is TRBV4-2, the J call TRBJ2-3; 14 bases map to TRBD2. V shed 1 base and J 7 bases; nucleotides not matched to a gene: 4. Germline CDR1 and CDR2: LGHNA and YNFKEQ. This CDR3 region has 16 residues.